The present TCR beta chain was sequenced within a study of T-cell memory formation after mild COVID-19. Study-wide results and limits: Pre-infection memory contained some responding clones, which suggested that cross-reactive memory had joined.

Sample barcodes and UMIs were carried by the TCR alpha and TCR beta cDNA libraries that 5'RACE generated with constant-segment primers. TCRdb re-derived calls from the 5' RACE reads in MiXCR, one entry per CDR3 protein. The profile shows tens of thousands of distinct CDR3 sequences, roughly an eighth of them singletons. The V end was cut by 5 bases, the J end by 3 bases, with 10 bases between. The CDR3 loop spans 13 amino acids. Germline V gene sequence: CDR1 SGHAT, CDR2 FQDESV (reference sequence). In the case of this clonotype: Its target is unknown.

The sequenced sample was PBMCs or a T cell subset sorted from them (not recorded which). This TCR was recovered from an adult woman who had mild COVID-19 (a few samples of this study predate the infection). Cell type and time point are not known. The genes are TRBV11-1 and TRBJ1-2; D gene unclear. Written as DNA, the CDR3 is TGTGCCAGCAGCGGGCGAAAGGACTATGGCTACACCTTC. This translates into CASSGRKDYGYTF.